A single sample gave rise to the 21 T cell receptor beta chains below, sequenced in a study of identical twins. TCRdb used MiXCR to reprocess the 5' RACE reads, holding one entry per CDR3 protein. The sample has 550,000 to 700,000 distinct CDR3 sequences; 9% to 10% are singletons. A further study also used this sample, focusing on yellow fever vaccine responses in identical twins.

The sequenced sample consisted of PBMCs. Receptors were obtained from a woman aged 18-30 years in good health.

This clonotype was seen a handful of times. The V gene is TRBV7-6, the J gene TRBJ2-1; the D is unclear. The CDR3 runs to 13 residues. Looked up from germline, CDR1 is SGHVS and CDR2 is FNYEAQ. Trimming removed 2 bases at V and 5 bases at J, with 7 bases between. DNA for the CDR3: TGTGCCAGCAGCTTACGCGTCCACAATGAGCAGTTCTTC. Amino acids: CASSLRVHNEQFF. The variable domain in full, completed from reference TRBV7-6 and TRBJ2-1, reads GAGVSQSPRYKVTKRGQDVALRCDPISGHVSLYWYRQALGQGPEFLTYFNYEAQQDKSGLPNDRFSAERPEGSISTLTIQRTEQRDSAMYRCASSLRVHNEQFFGPGTRLTVL.

A few counts support this clonotype. The chain links TRBV24-1 to TRBJ2-2; D gene unclear. This CDR3 is built from 14 residues. Germline-derived CDR1 and CDR2 are KGHDR and SFDVKD. V shed 7 bases and J shed 7 bases, with 15 bases lying between them. Here the CDR3 reads CATRDRIPGGELFF. The CDR3 region has the DNA TGTGCCACCAGAGACCGGATTCCTGGCGGGGAGCTGTTTTTT.

V is TRBV7-8 and J is TRBJ2-3; 15 bases are a match to TRBD2. This CDR3 contains 17 residues. Germline V gene lookup returns CDR1 SGHVS and CDR2 FQNEAQ. The CDR3 sequence is CGVDSGLAGGPTDTQYF. DNA for the CDR3: TGTGGAGTGGACAGTGGACTAGCGGGGGGGCCGACAGATACGCAGTATTTT.

The chain uses TRBV28 and TRBJ1-2; 10 bases line up with TRBD1. This CDR3 is 14 amino acids long. CDR1 and CDR2 (germline): MDHEN, SYDVKM. Unmatched junction bases numbered 8, after V lost 7 bases and J lost 6 bases. The CDR3 DNA sequence: TGTGCCAGCAACTCCGGACAGGGGGGCGATGGCTACACCTTC. It codes for CASNSGQGGDGYTF.

This clonotype has at least ten counts. The chain carries TRBV20-1 and TRBJ2-3; D perhaps matches TRBD2 (5 bases). Germline CDR1 DFQATT, CDR2 SNEGSKA (reference sequence). Trimming left V 5 bases short and J 6 bases short, with 15 bases between. The CDR3 spans 13 residues. The CDR3 loop is CSADYGPKDTQYF. In nucleotides, the CDR3 is TGCAGTGCTGACTACGGACCCAAGGATACGCAGTATTTT.

The rearrangement links TRBV9 to TRBJ2-5; D remains ambiguous. V shed 0 bases and J shed 2 bases, with 14 bases lying between them. CDR3 length equals 16 residues. The germline V gene has CDR1 SGDLS and CDR2 YYNGEE. CDR3 sequence: CASSVGFRPRQETQYF. CDR3 coding DNA: TGTGCCAGCAGCGTAGGGTTCAGACCGCGGCAAGAGACCCAGTACTTC. Based on the CDR3 plus reference TRBV9 and TRBJ2-5, the full variable domain is DSGVTQTPKHLITATGQRVTLRCSPRSGDLSVYWYQQSLDQGLQFLIQYYNGEERAKGNILERFSAQQFPDLHSELNLSSLELGDSALYFCASSVGFRPRQETQYFGPGTRLLVL.

The rearrangement uses TRBV29-1 and TRBJ2-7; D perhaps matches TRBD1 (7 bases). The CDR3 runs 13 residues. CDR1 SQVTM and CDR2 ANQGSEA come from the germline V gene. V lost 6 bases, J lost 6 bases, and 18 bases lay in between. In DNA, the CDR3 is TGCAGCGTGCGGGACAGAACGCTGAGCGAGCAGTACTTC. Protein sequence: CSVRDRTLSEQYF.

The table lists this clonotype with many counts. The chain joins TRBV6-6 to TRBJ2-3; D is undetermined. This CDR3 spans 12 amino acids. The V end lost 8 bases, the J end lost 3 bases, and 9 bases lay between the germline ends. Germline lookup yields CDR1 MNHNY and CDR2 SVGAGI (reference sequence). The CDR3 nucleotides read TGTGCCAGCTACGGAGTAACAGATACGCAGTATTTT. It codes for CASYGVTDTQYF.

This clonotype occurred many times. The DNA for the CDR3 is TGTGCCAGCAGTCCGACCGGGACGACCTACGAGCAGTACTTC. As protein: CASSPTGTTYEQYF. The rearrangement links TRBV27 to TRBJ2-7; either TRBD1 or TRBD2 may fit D (5 bases each). The CDR3 is 14 residues long. Trimming pared 5 bases from V and 2 bases from J, leaving 13 bases between. Germline V gene data show CDR1 as MNHEY and CDR2 as SMNVEV (reference sequence).

This clonotype has only a few counts. The chain joins TRBV5-1 to TRBJ2-3; TRBD1 or TRBD2 may be the D gene (5 bases each). Trimming took 4 bases from V and 1 from J, leaving 16 bases between them. Germline loops: CDR1 SGHRS, CDR2 YFSETQ. This CDR3 comprises 16 residues. This CDR3 is CASSPGSGPGTDTQYF. The CDR3 DNA is TGCGCCAGCAGCCCGGGGTCAGGGCCTGGCACAGATACGCAGTATTTT.

This clonotype was found a few times. V gene TRBV4-2 combines with J gene TRBJ2-7, with TRBD2 matching 7 bases. Looked up from germline, CDR1 is LGHNA and CDR2 is YNFKEQ. The CDR3 totals 17 residues. The V and J ends lost 3 bases and 0 bases, in that order; junction bases with no gene match: 11. The CDR3 is CASSHTRAGESSYEQYF. DNA for the CDR3: TGTGCCAGCAGCCACACTAGGGCGGGGGAGAGCTCCTACGAGCAGTACTTC.

This clonotype has only a few counts. The chain has TRBV3-1 and TRBJ1-6; D is possibly TRBD1 (6 bases). The CDR3 has 14 amino acids. The germline gives CDR1 LGHDT, CDR2 YNNKEL (reference sequence). V was clipped by 3 bases and J by 13 bases, with 16 bases between them. CDR3 bases: TGTGCCAGCAGCCAGAGGGGGGCAGTTTTCCCCCTCCACTTT. It yields the protein CASSQRGAVFPLHF.

Ten or more counts support this clonotype. V is TRBV15 and J is TRBJ2-5; 11 positions match TRBD1. The CDR3 consists of 16 residues. Per germline, CDR1 LNHNV and CDR2 YYDKDF (reference sequence). The trim removed 5 bases at V and 1 base at J, leaving 6 bases unmatched. CDR3 in amino acids: CATSGGTGGGQETQYF. The DNA for the CDR3 is TGTGCCACCAGCGGAGGGACAGGGGGAGGCCAAGAGACCCAGTACTTC.

This clonotype was picked up a small number of times. This chain uses TRBV10-3 with TRBJ1-5; D possibly corresponds to TRBD1 (5 bases). CDR3 length: 13 amino acids. The germline V and J ends were trimmed by 10 bases and 2 bases, with 12 bases remaining between them. Per germline, CDR1 ENHRY and CDR2 SYGVKD. The CDR3, as DNA: TGTGCCACCCAGGGTTTAGGCAATCAGCCCCAGCATTTT. Protein: CATQGLGNQPQHF.

In its sample, this clonotype was seen many times. The chain links TRBV9 to TRBJ1-1; D is uncertain. With 2 bases removed from V and 1 base from J, the gap between germline ends came to 6 bases. CDR1 is SGDLS and CDR2 is YYNGEE in the germline V gene. The CDR3 covers 13 residues. The CDR3 reads CASSVKANTEAFF. CDR3 DNA sequence: TGTGCCAGCAGCGTGAAGGCGAACACTGAAGCTTTCTTT.

This clonotype was seen more than once but under ten times. This chain uses TRBV27 with TRBJ1-4; 11 bases align to TRBD1. The germline gives CDR1 MNHEY, CDR2 SMNVEV (reference sequence). Trimming removed 5 bases from V and 4 bases from J; junction bases left unmatched: 9. The CDR3 spans 17 residues. The CDR3 region is CASSPTRTGGRNEKLFF. CDR3 DNA sequence: TGTGCCAGCAGTCCCACGCGGACAGGGGGCCGTAATGAAAAACTGTTTTTT.

The chain carries TRBV25-1 and TRBJ2-7; 10 nucleotides match TRBD1. Germline V lookup: CDR1 MGHDK, CDR2 SYGVNS. Trimming took 4 bases from V and 0 from J; bases not matched to a gene: 12. This CDR3 is 18 amino acids long. Here the CDR3 DNA reads TGTGCCAGCAGTGCACAAGGCGGGACAGGGGTCGACTCCTACGAGCAGTACTTC. Translation: CASSAQGGTGVDSYEQYF.

The CDR3 nucleotides are TGTGCCAGCAGCCCGGGACTAGCGGGGAGCAATGAGCAGTTCTTC. This gives the protein CASSPGLAGSNEQFF. The rearrangement joins TRBV2 to TRBJ2-1; TRBD2 matches at 13 bases. The V segment lost 6 bases and the J segment 6 bases; nucleotides outside the gene matches: 5. The CDR3 runs 15 residues. CDR1 is SNHLY and CDR2 is FYNNEI in the germline V gene.

This clonotype was counted a few times. V gene TRBV14 combines with J gene TRBJ2-4; D might be TRBD1 (8 bases). Germline CDR1 is SGHDN and CDR2 is FVKESK. The germline V and J ends were trimmed by 1 base and 8 bases, with 18 bases remaining between them. The CDR3 is made up of 16 amino acids. As DNA, the CDR3 is TGTGCCAGCAGCCAAGGACCTCGACAGGGGAGGGACATTCAGTACTTC. Translated: CASSQGPRQGRDIQYF.

This clonotype was counted at least ten times. The gene calls are TRBV7-8 and TRBJ2-7, with 7 bases lining up with TRBD2. Germline loops: CDR1 SGHVS, CDR2 FQNEAQ. CDR3 length: 14 amino acids. V gave up 0 bases and J gave up 5 bases; unmatched junction bases: 4. The CDR3 loop reads CASSLASLADEQYF. For the CDR3, the DNA is TGTGCCAGCAGCTTAGCTTCCCTAGCGGACGAGCAGTACTTC.

The V call is TRBV5-1, the J call TRBJ2-2, with TRBD2 identical over 7 bases. The CDR3 contains 16 residues. Germline trimming cut 0 bases from V and 3 bases from J; bases unmatched to any gene: 5. The germline V gene has CDR1 SGHRS and CDR2 YFSETQ. In DNA, the CDR3 is TGCGCCAGCAGCTTGGGGACTAGTATGCACACCGGGGAGCTGTTTTTT. It is translated as CASSLGTSMHTGELFF. The full variable domain, rest sourced from reference TRBV5-1 and TRBJ2-2, is KAGVTQTPRYLIKTRGQQVTLSCSPISGHRSVSWYQQTPGQGLQFLFEYFSETQRNKGNFPGRFSGRQFSNSRSEMNVSTLELGDSALYLCASSLGTSMHTGELFFGEGSRLTVL.